The clone carrying this TCR beta chain showed up many times. Antigen unknown. This CDR3 has 16 amino acids. Germline CDR1 LGHNA, CDR2 YNFKEQ. V was cut by 1 base and J by 6 bases, with 15 bases left in between. This sample was taken from a study of prognosis after radiotherapy for stage I lung cancer. Study details: Patient ages ran from roughly 53 to 90, with a median of roughly 74 years, and the group had over ten men and five or six women.

General study results and limits: Nobody established whether the expanded TCR clones were specific to the tumor.

Using two-round multiplex PCR, the authors amplified TCR beta CDR3 from genomic DNA. Primers (each specific to one TRBV or TRBJ gene) were used in first-round PCR. TCRdb redid the calling of the multiplex PCR reads with MiXCR, one entry per CDR3 protein. Here the sample spans 50,000 or so distinct CDR3 sequences, about 35% being singletons. V is TRBV4-2 and J is TRBJ2-2; D might be TRBD2 (6 bases). This clonotype originated in a donor over 45 with non-small cell lung cancer. The source material was PBMCs, sampled before or after stereotactic body radiation therapy (not recorded which). The DNA of the CDR3 is TGTGCCAGCAGCCAAGGAGGCAGGAGGGGAGCCGGGGAGCTGTTTTTT. Protein sequence: CASSQGGRRGAGELFF.